The 26 T cell receptor beta chains presented below share a single source sample, sequenced in a study of blood T cell repertoires in COVID-19 (dated by TCRdb to the early 2020s). The library was built by means of the immunoSEQ multiplex PCR assay. TCRdb limited this immuneACCESS table to in-frame rearrangements with V and J called. A share of clones is missing; checked studies link under half to unresolved V genes, and the rest is unexplained. A total of 130,000 or so clones appear in this sample, about 83% of them only once. The ten largest make up approximately 3.5% of the sample. Material: PBMCs or T cells enriched from blood (not recorded which). These receptors all stem from a woman aged 25 to 39 who had recovered from COVID-19.

The chain is built from TRBV9 and TRBJ1-4; TRBD1 matches at 7 bases. The CDR3 runs 17 residues. Germline V gives CDR1 SGDLS, CDR2 YYNGEE. V shed 4 bases and J 3 bases; nucleotides not matched to a gene: 12. The CDR3 sequence: CASSPTQGTRANEKLFF. The CDR3 DNA sequence: TGTGCCAGCAGCCCGACACAGGGGACGCGGGCTAATGAAAAACTGTTTTTT.

The gene calls are TRBV4-1 and TRBJ1-5; 10 positions agree with TRBD1. This CDR3 region has 16 residues. Per the germline V gene, CDR1 is MGHRA and CDR2 is YSYEKL. The V gene end was trimmed by 1 base and the J gene end by 7 bases; junction bases not matched to a gene: 7. This chain's CDR3 is CASSQAPRTGGQPQHF. The CDR3, as DNA: TGCGCCAGCAGCCAAGCCCCCCGGACAGGGGGGCAGCCCCAGCATTTT.

This chain links TRBV19 with TRBJ1-5, with TRBD1 matching over 7 bases. CDR3 length equals 16 residues. The germline gives CDR1 LNHDA, CDR2 SQIVND (reference sequence). Germline trimming cut 5 bases from V and 2 bases from J; bases unmatched to any gene: 9. In DNA, the CDR3 is TGTGCCAGTAGTCGACAGGGATGGTACGGCAATCAGCCCCAGCATTTT. Protein sequence: CASSRQGWYGNQPQHF.

The chain joins TRBV5-1 to TRBJ1-1; D gene uncertain. CDR1 and CDR2 from the germline V gene are SGHRS and YFSETQ. V was shortened by 1 base and J by 6 bases, with 13 bases between the two germline ends. The CDR3 totals 14 residues. CDR3 region: CASSLTAGVAEAFF. CDR3 in DNA: TGCGCCAGCAGCTTGACAGCAGGTGTGGCTGAAGCTTTCTTT.

This rearrangement joins TRBV2 to TRBJ2-1; 10 bases fit TRBD1. The CDR3 sequence is 15 residues long. V lost 5 bases, J lost 1 base, and 2 bases stayed unmatched. Germline V gene sequence: CDR1 SNHLY, CDR2 FYNNEI. The chain's CDR3 is CASSSDRGSYNEQFF. Here the CDR3 DNA reads TGTGCCAGCAGTTCGGACAGGGGGTCCTACAATGAGCAGTTCTTC.

This clone has just one count. The V gene is TRBV6-5, the J gene TRBJ2-7, with 7 positions matching TRBD1. Trimming removed 6 bases from V and 1 base from J; junction bases left unmatched: 6. The CDR3 extends over 14 amino acids. Germline loops: CDR1 MNHEY, CDR2 SVGAGI. The CDR3 loop reads CASRGQLVSYEQYF. CDR3 sequence (DNA): TGTGCCAGCAGGGGACAGCTGGTATCCTACGAGCAGTACTTC.

The V call is TRBV27, the J call TRBJ2-7; possibly TRBD1 for D (5 bases). The CDR3 is 14 amino acids. The germline CDR1 and CDR2 sequences are MNHEY and SMNVEV (reference sequence). Between the trimmed V and J ends, which lost 0 bases and 3 bases, there was a span of 9 bases. The CDR3 region has the DNA TGTGCCAGCAGTTTATCGCAGGACATCTACGAGCAGTACTTC. Its translation: CASSLSQDIYEQYF.

The V gene is TRBV6-2 or TRBV6-3, the J gene TRBJ1-6; possibly TRBD1 for D (5 bases). The CDR3 is 15 amino acids. V lost 6 bases and J 7 bases, leaving 16 bases between the germline ends. Germline V gives CDR1 MNHEY, CDR2 SVGEGT. The DNA for the CDR3 is TGTGCCAGCAGCCCACAGGATTTGGGAAATTCACCCCTCCACTTT. Amino acid sequence: CASSPQDLGNSPLHF.

This chain uses TRBV9 with TRBJ2-2; TRBD1 matches 10 bases. After removal of 6 bases from V and 8 bases from J, the junction contained 13 bases not matched to a gene. The CDR3 runs to 16 residues. Germline values: CDR1 SGDLS, CDR2 YYNGEE. In DNA, the CDR3 is TGTGCCAGCACCACTTGGGACAGGGGAAACAGGGGGGAGCTGTTTTTT. Its protein product is CASTTWDRGNRGELFF.

The chain employs TRBV7-6 and TRBJ2-2; D is possibly TRBD2 (5 bases). CDR1 is SGHVS and CDR2 is FNYEAQ in the germline V gene. CDR3 length: 15 amino acids. V lost 5 bases, J lost 5 bases, and 15 bases lay in between. The CDR3, as DNA: TGTGCCAGCAGCCCCGGCGCGGCGGGTACCGGGGAGCTGTTTTTT. Protein product: CASSPGAAGTGELFF.

The chain is built from TRBV18 and TRBJ1-1; TRBD1 might be the D (6 bases). The germline gives CDR1 KGHSH, CDR2 LQKENI. Trimming cost V 1 base and J 0 bases, with 9 bases left between them. The CDR3 runs to 15 residues. This chain's CDR3 is CASSPRGQLNTEAFF. For the CDR3, the DNA is TGTGCCAGCTCACCACGGGGGCAACTGAACACTGAAGCTTTCTTT.

This chain links TRBV28 with TRBJ2-1; 9 bases align to TRBD2. The V gene end was trimmed by 6 bases and the J gene end by 4 bases; junction bases not matched to a gene: 7. This CDR3 comprises 15 residues. Germline lookup yields CDR1 MDHEN and CDR2 SYDVKM. The DNA for the CDR3 is TGTGCCAGCAGAGAGGGGCTAGCGGGATACAATGAGCAGTTCTTC. This encodes CASREGLAGYNEQFF. Full variable domain (remainder filled in from reference TRBV28 and TRBJ2-1): DVKVTQSSRYLVKRTGEKVFLECVQDMDHENMFWYRQDPGLGLRLIYFSYDVKMKEKGDIPEGYSVSREKKERFSLILESASTNQTSMYLCASREGLAGYNEQFFGPGTRLTVL.

In this sample, this clone turned up a few times. This chain connects TRBV10-3 to TRBJ2-3, with 11 bases lining up with TRBD2. The CDR3 totals 15 residues. CDR1 and CDR2 (germline): ENHRY, SYGVKD. Losses at the gene ends were 5 bases for V and 5 bases for J; bases not matched to a gene: 6. The CDR3 DNA reads as TGTGCCATCAGTAGGGGACTAGCGGCGGGAGATACGCAGTATTTT. Amino acid sequence: CAISRGLAAGDTQYF.

The V gene is TRBV11-2, the J gene TRBJ2-5; a possible D gene is TRBD1 (6 bases). V gave up 5 bases and J gave up 0 bases, with 22 bases separating them. The length of the CDR3 is 18 residues. Looked up from germline, CDR1 is SGHAT and CDR2 is FQNNGV. CDR3 sequence: CASSGRDKRWNYQETQYF. In DNA form, the CDR3 reads TGTGCCAGCAGCGGAAGGGACAAAAGATGGAATTACCAAGAGACCCAGTACTTC.

V gene TRBV5-5 combines with J gene TRBJ1-2; 7 nucleotides match TRBD1. The CDR3 runs 16 residues. The V segment lost 2 bases and the J segment 4 bases; nucleotides outside the gene matches: 11. Germline loops: CDR1 SGHKS, CDR2 YYEKEE (reference sequence). CDR3 amino acids: CASSFGEGASPYGYTF. DNA for the CDR3: TGTGCCAGCAGCTTTGGAGAGGGGGCCTCTCCCTATGGCTACACCTTC.

This clone came up once. The chain recombines TRBV19 with TRBJ2-1; maybe TRBD2 (6 bases). Trimming stripped 4 bases from V and 0 bases from J, with 10 bases between. Germline V lookup: CDR1 LNHDA, CDR2 SQIVND (reference sequence). CDR3 length equals 15 residues. CDR3 sequence: CASSTGGVSYNEQFF. Written as DNA, the CDR3 is TGTGCCAGTAGTACAGGAGGGGTCTCCTACAATGAGCAGTTCTTC.

The genes are TRBV12-3 or TRBV12-4 and TRBJ2-5; possible D gene TRBD1, 5 bases. CDR3 size: 12 residues. V was cut by 4 bases and J by 4 bases, with 7 bases left in between. This chain's CDR3 is CASSSGSETQYF. CDR3 bases: TGTGCCAGCAGTTCAGGGTCAGAGACCCAGTACTTC.

CDR3 DNA sequence: TGCGCCAGCAGCTTCAGACAGGAGACCTACAATGAGCAGTTCTTC. Residues: CASSFRQETYNEQFF. The rearrangement joins TRBV5-1 to TRBJ2-1; D might be TRBD1 (6 bases). CDR1 and CDR2 from the germline V gene are SGHRS and YFSETQ. This CDR3 is built from 15 residues. Between the trimmed V and J ends, which lost 2 bases and 2 bases, there was a span of 11 bases.

CDR3 nucleotide sequence: TGTGCCAGCAGCGAAGTTTCCGGGGGACAGGGGCTCTATGGCTACACCTTC. Its translation: CASSEVSGGQGLYGYTF. The gene calls are TRBV9 and TRBJ1-2; 10 bases are shared with TRBD1. From germline, CDR1 is SGDLS and CDR2 YYNGEE. This CDR3 has 17 amino acids. Germline trimming cut 3 bases from V and 4 bases from J; bases unmatched to any gene: 12.

The J gene is TRBJ2-1, the V gene TRBV5-1, with no clear D. Deletions cut 0 bases from V and 0 bases from J, with 4 bases between. CDR3 length: 14 residues. Germline V CDR1 and CDR2: SGHRS, YFSETQ. The CDR3 region is CASSLVGSYNEQFF. In DNA form, the CDR3 reads TGCGCCAGCAGCTTGGTCGGCTCCTACAATGAGCAGTTCTTC. The whole variable domain, filled in from reference TRBV5-1 and TRBJ2-1, reads KAGVTQTPRYLIKTRGQQVTLSCSPISGHRSVSWYQQTPGQGLQFLFEYFSETQRNKGNFPGRFSGRQFSNSRSEMNVSTLELGDSALYLCASSLVGSYNEQFFGPGTRLTVL.

The chain carries TRBV19 and TRBJ1-6; no reliable D call. Germline loops: CDR1 LNHDA, CDR2 SQIVND (reference sequence). The CDR3 is 13 amino acids. V was cut by 9 bases and J by 6 bases, with 12 bases left in between. CDR3 sequence reads: CASKDGLNSPLHF. As DNA, the CDR3 is TGTGCCAGCAAAGATGGACTTAATTCACCCCTCCACTTT.

The chain links TRBV28 to TRBJ1-1; D is unresolved. Germline V gene data show CDR1 as MDHEN and CDR2 as SYDVKM. This CDR3 contains 15 residues. Trimming pared 6 bases from V and 1 base from J, leaving 15 bases between. CDR3 sequence (DNA): TGTGCCAGCAGCCCCCCACAGATACGGAACACTGAAGCTTTCTTT. Translating gives CASSPPQIRNTEAFF.

The genes are TRBV30 and TRBJ1-6; 9 nucleotides match TRBD1. The CDR3 consists of 16 residues. Germline loops: CDR1 GTSNPN, CDR2 SVGIG (reference sequence). V shed 0 bases and J 4 bases; nucleotides not matched to a gene: 4. As DNA, the CDR3 is TGTGCCTGGAGTGTACTCGGGACAGGGTATAATTCACCCCTCCACTTT. Its translation is CAWSVLGTGYNSPLHF.

V is TRBV10-3 and J is TRBJ1-2; tentative D call: TRBD1 (6 bases). The CDR3 is 16 residues long. Trimming stripped 11 bases from V and 2 bases from J, with 24 bases between. Germline V gene data show CDR1 as ENHRY and CDR2 as SYGVKD. In nucleotides, the CDR3 is TGTGCCGTGGGGGCCCCACAAGGGAACTTGAACTATGGCTACACCTTC. This translates into CAVGAPQGNLNYGYTF.

This chain connects TRBV20-1 to TRBJ2-1; the D is unclear. The V gene lost 3 bases and the J gene lost 0 bases, with 6 bases spanning the gap. The CDR3 spans 13 residues. The germline gives CDR1 DFQATT, CDR2 SNEGSKA (reference sequence). The CDR3 coding sequence is TGCAGTGCTAGTCCAGGCTCCTACAATGAGCAGTTCTTC. It specifies CSASPGSYNEQFF.

The chain uses TRBV7-2 and TRBJ2-2, with 9 bases lining up with TRBD2. This CDR3 spans 18 amino acids. Looked up from germline, CDR1 is SGHTA and CDR2 is FQGNSA. The trim removed 1 base at V and 5 bases at J, leaving 11 bases unmatched. The CDR3 coding sequence is TGTGCCAGCAGCTTAGTCGGAGGAAGCGGGAGGCGGACCGGGGAGCTGTTTTTT. As protein: CASSLVGGSGRRTGELFF.